Here is one TCR beta chain with its context. This sample was included in a study of spatial heterogeneity in lung cancer. The time point here: sample taken at primary tumor resection. Unsorted whole RNA from tumor, nontumor lung or frozen PBMC underwent sequencing. Germline-derived CDR1 and CDR2 are DFQATT and SNEGSKA (reference sequence). The CDR3 totals 17 residues. The trim removed 1 base at V and 2 bases at J, leaving 8 bases unmatched. TCRdb analysed the 5' RACE reads with MiXCR anew, one entry per CDR3 protein. The table has about 92,000 distinct CDR3 sequences, approximately 12% seen once; the top ten hold about 38%.

This chain connects TRBV20-1 to TRBJ2-3; 11 bases fit TRBD2. The receptor was derived from a male donor with early-stage non-small cell lung cancer. The material sequenced was PBMCs, taken at surgery. The chain's CDR3 is CSARAPGTSGLTDTQYF. DNA of the CDR3: TGCAGTGCTAGAGCACCCGGGACTAGCGGTCTCACAGATACGCAGTATTTT.